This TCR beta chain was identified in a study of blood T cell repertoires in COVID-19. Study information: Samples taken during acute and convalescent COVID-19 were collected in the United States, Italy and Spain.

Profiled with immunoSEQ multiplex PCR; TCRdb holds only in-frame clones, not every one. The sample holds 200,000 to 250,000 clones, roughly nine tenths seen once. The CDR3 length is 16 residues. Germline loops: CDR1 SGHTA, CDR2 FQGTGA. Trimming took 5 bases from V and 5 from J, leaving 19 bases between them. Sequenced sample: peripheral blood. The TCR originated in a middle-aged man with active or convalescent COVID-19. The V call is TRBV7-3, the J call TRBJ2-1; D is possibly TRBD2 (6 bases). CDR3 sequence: CASSLYSGGGNNEQFF. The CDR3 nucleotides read TGTGCCAGCAGCCTATATAGCGGAGGCGGTAACAATGAGCAGTTCTTC.